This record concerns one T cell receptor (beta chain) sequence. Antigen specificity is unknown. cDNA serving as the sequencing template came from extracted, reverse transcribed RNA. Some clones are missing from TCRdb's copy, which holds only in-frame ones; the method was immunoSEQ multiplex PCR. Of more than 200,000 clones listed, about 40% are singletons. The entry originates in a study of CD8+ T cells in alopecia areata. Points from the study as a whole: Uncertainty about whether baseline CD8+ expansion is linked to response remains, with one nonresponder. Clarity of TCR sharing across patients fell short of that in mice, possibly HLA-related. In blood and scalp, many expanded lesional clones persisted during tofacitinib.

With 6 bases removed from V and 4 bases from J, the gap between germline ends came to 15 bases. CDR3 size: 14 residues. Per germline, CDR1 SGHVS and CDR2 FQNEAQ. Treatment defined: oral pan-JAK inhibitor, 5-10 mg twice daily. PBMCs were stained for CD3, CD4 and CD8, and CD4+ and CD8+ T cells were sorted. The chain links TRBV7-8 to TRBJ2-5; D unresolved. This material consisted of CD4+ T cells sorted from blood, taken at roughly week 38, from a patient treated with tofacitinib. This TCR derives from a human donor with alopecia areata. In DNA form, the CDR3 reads TGTGCCAGCAGTGGGTCTCCCTGGGCAGAGACCCAGTACTTC. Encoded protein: CASSGSPWAETQYF.